These 5 T cell receptor beta chains were sequenced from one sample in a study of blood T cell repertoires in COVID-19. The data were produced by immunoSEQ multiplex PCR, yet TCRdb's version contains in-frame clones alone and is incomplete. Of approximately 240,000 clones in the sample, around 85% were seen once. The specimen sequenced was PBMCs or T cells enriched from blood (not recorded which). The source is a woman in her 50s in a cohort exposed to, infected with or recovered from COVID-19 (not recorded which).

CDR3 region: CASSQGSAGANTEAFF. The CDR3 DNA sequence: TGTGCCAGCAGCCAAGGGTCCGCAGGTGCGAACACTGAAGCTTTCTTT. V is TRBV4-2 and J is TRBJ1-1; no clear D gene. Trimming cost V 1 base and J 1 base, with 13 bases left between them. This CDR3 comprises 16 residues. Germline V CDR1 and CDR2: LGHNA, YNFKEQ.

This chain uses TRBV7-2 with TRBJ2-1, with 14 bases lining up with TRBD2. Germline lookup yields CDR1 SGHTA and CDR2 FQGNSA. The CDR3 sequence is 17 residues long. J was trimmed by 6 bases and V by 4 bases; bases with no gene match: 8. DNA for the CDR3: TGTGCCAGCAGCTCCCGAACGACTAGCGGGGGGGCCAATGAGCAGTTCTTC. Its translation is CASSSRTTSGGANEQFF.

The CDR3 spells CASSPTTSGRADTQYF. As DNA, the CDR3 is TGTGCCAGCTCACCTACGACTAGCGGGAGAGCAGATACGCAGTATTTT. The V and J genes are TRBV18 and TRBJ2-3; 12 nucleotides match TRBD2. Germline V CDR1 and CDR2: KGHSH, LQKENI. V shed 3 bases, J shed 4 bases, and the junction held 5 bases outside the gene matches. This CDR3 is built from 16 residues.

The CDR3 bases are TGCGCCAGCAGCATGAACAGGGGGCCGAACACTGAAGCTTTCTTT. Its protein product is CASSMNRGPNTEAFF. The chain recombines TRBV5-1 with TRBJ1-1; TRBD1 matches at 9 bases. J lost 1 base, V lost 4 bases, and 5 bases had no gene match. The length of the CDR3 is 15 residues. Germline V gives CDR1 SGHRS, CDR2 YFSETQ.

A few counts support this clone. V usage is TRBV5-1 and J usage is TRBJ1-2; 7 positions match TRBD1. The CDR3 contains 17 residues. Looked up from germline, CDR1 is SGHRS and CDR2 is YFSETQ. V trimming: 0 bases; J trimming: 2 bases; junction bases outside the gene matches: 10. The CDR3 reads CASSLAVGTGVNYGYTF. The DNA of the CDR3 is TGCGCCAGCAGCTTGGCTGTGGGAACAGGGGTGAACTATGGCTACACCTTC.